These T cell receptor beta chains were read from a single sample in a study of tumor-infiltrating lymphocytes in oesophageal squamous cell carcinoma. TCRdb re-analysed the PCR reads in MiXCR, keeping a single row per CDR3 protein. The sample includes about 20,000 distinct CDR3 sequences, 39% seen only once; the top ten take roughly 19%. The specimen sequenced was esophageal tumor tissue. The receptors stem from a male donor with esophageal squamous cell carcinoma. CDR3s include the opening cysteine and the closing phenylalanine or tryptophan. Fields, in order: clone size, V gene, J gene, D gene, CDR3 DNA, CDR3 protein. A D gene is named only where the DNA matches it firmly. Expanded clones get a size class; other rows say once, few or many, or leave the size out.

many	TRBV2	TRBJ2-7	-	TGTGCCAGCAGACGACAGCTTTCATCCTACGAGCAGTACTTC	CASRRQLSSYEQYF
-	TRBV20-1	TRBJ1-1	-	TGCAGTGCTGGCAGGTACACTGAAGCTTTCTTT	CSAGRYTEAFF
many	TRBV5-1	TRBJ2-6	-	TGCGCCAGCAGTTGGGGACACGGGAACTCTGGGGCCAACGTCCTGACTTTC	CASSWGHGNSGANVLTF
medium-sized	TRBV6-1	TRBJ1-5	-	TGTGCCAGCAGTTTCGACACCAATCAGCCCCAGCATTTT	CASSFDTNQPQHF
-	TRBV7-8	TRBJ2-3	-	TGTGCCAGCAGCTTAGTCAGGGGGGCAGATACGCAGTATTTT	CASSLVRGADTQYF
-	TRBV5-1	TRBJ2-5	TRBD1	TGTGCCAGCAGAATGGACAGGGAAGAGACCCAGTACTTC	CASRMDREETQYF
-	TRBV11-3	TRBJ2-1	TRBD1	TGTGCCAGCAGCTTAGACACACAGGGGCGGATTTACAATGAGCAGTTCTTC	CASSLDTQGRIYNEQFF
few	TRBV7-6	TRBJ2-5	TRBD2	TGTGCCAGCAGCCTCCGGACTAGCGGGAGAAAAGAGACCCAGTACTTC	CASSLRTSGRKETQYF
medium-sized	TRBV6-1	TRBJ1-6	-	TGTGCCAGCAGTGAACTTTCGGTCAATTCACCCCTCCACTTT	CASSELSVNSPLHF
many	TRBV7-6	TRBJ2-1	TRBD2	TGTGCCAGCAGCTTAGATTTACTAGCGGGAGGGCCTGGCTCCTACAATGAGCAGTTCTTC	CASSLDLLAGGPGSYNEQFF
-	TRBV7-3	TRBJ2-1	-	TGTGCCAGCAGCTTACGAAGGGGATACAATGAGCAGTTCTTC	CASSLRRGYNEQFF
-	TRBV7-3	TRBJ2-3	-	TGTGCCAGCAGCTTAAGGCCGTCAGATACGCAGTATTTT	CASSLRPSDTQYF
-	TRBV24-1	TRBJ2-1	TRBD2	TGTGCCACCAGTGATTTGAGCCTTACAGCGGGAGGGCCGGGTGAGCAGTTCTTC	CATSDLSLTAGGPGEQFF
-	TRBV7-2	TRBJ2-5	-	TGTGCCAGCAGCTTAGGGGCAGGGCGACGAGAGACCCAGTACTTC	CASSLGAGRRETQYF
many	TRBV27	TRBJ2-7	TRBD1	TGTGCCAGCAGTTCAACATCCGGGACAGGACCCGTCGAGCAGTACTTC	CASSSTSGTGPVEQYF
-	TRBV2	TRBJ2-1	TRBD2	TGTGCCAGCAGTGAAGCAAAGCTAGCGGACCTTAATGAGCAGTTCTTC	CASSEAKLADLNEQFF
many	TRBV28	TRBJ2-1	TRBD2	TGTGCCAGCTATGATGGCGGGGGAAAGGAATACAATGAGCAGTTCTTC	CASYDGGGKEYNEQFF
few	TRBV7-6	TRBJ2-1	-	TGTGCCAGCAGCTTAGCGCAGGGGGGTGAATACAATGAGCAGTTCTTC	CASSLAQGGEYNEQFF
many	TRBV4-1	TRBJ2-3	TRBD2	TGCGCCAGCAGCCAAACTAGCGGGGGGGCGAAAGATACGCAGTATTTT	CASSQTSGGAKDTQYF
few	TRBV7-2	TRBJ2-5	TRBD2	TGTGCCAGCAGGGGGACTAGCGGGAGGCAAGAGACCCAGTACTTC	CASRGTSGRQETQYF
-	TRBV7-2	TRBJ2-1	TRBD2	TGTGCCAGCAGCTTAGCTAGCGGGAGGGACTACAATGAGCAGTTCTTC	CASSLASGRDYNEQFF
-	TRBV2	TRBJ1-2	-	TGTGCCAGCATCAGGGAGGCAGGGTATGGCTACACCTTC	CASIREAGYGYTF
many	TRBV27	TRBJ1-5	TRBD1	TGTGCCAGCGGAACTGGACAGGGCCTACATCAGCCCCAGCATTTT	CASGTGQGLHQPQHF
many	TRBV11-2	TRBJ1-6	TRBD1	TGTGCCAGCAGCCCGGGGCGCCAGGGGGCACGGTCCTATAATTCACCCCTCCACTTT	CASSPGRQGARSYNSPLHF
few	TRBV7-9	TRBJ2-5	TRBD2	TGTGCCAGCAGCGCGGGGGACCAAGAGACCCAGTACTTC	CASSAGDQETQYF
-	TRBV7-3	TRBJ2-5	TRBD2	TGTGCCAGCAGCCCGAAAGGGACTAGCGGGGGGGCTACGTGGAATGAGCAGTACTTC	CASSPKGTSGGATWNEQYF
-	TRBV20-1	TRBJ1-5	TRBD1	TGCAGTGCTAGAGTAGGGGGACAGGGCAATCAGCCCCAGCATTTT	CSARVGGQGNQPQHF
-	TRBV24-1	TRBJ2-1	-	TGTGCCACCAGTGATTTGCGGTATGAGCAGTTCTTC	CATSDLRYEQFF
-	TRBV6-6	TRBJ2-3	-	TGTGCCAGCAGTTACGACGGCACAGATACGCAGTATTTT	CASSYDGTDTQYF
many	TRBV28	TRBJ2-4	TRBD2	TGTGCCAGCAGTTTACCTAGCGGCTCTGCGGGGGGGGAGCAGTACTTC	CASSLPSGSAGGEQYF
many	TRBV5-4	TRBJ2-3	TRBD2	TGTGCCAGCAGCTTTAGCGGGAGGGCCGGTGATACGCAGTATTTT	CASSFSGRAGDTQYF
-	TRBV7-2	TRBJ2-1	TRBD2	TGTGCCAGCAGCTTAAATCCCATTTTTACGGGAGGGCCCAATGAGCAGTTCTTC	CASSLNPIFTGGPNEQFF
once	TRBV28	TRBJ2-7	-	TGTGCCAGCAGTTCTCCCCTTTACGAGCAGTACTTC	CASSSPLYEQYF
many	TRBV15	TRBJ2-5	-	TGTGCCACGACAGGGGAGGGGGCAGAGACCCAGTACTTC	CATTGEGAETQYF
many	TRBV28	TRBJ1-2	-	TGTGCCAGCAGTTTACCTGGTCGGGGCTACACCTTC	CASSLPGRGYTF
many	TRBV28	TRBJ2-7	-	TGTGCCAGCAGTTCTCCAGCGTTATCCTACGAGCAGTACTTC	CASSSPALSYEQYF
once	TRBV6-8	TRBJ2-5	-	TGTGCCAGCAGTTACGCGATGACCCAGTACTTC	CASSYAMTQYF
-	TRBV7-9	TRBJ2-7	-	TGTGCCAGCAGCTTAAGTGGGGGCGGCTACGAGCAGTACTTC	CASSLSGGGYEQYF
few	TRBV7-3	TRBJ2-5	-	TGTGCCAGCAGCTTGGGGTCCAGATACAATGAGCAGTACTTC	CASSLGSRYNEQYF
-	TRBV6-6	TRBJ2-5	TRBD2	TGTGCCAGCAGTCCCGGGACTAGCGGGAGGGCGGGAGAGTACAATGAGCAGTACTTC	CASSPGTSGRAGEYNEQYF
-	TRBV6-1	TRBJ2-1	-	TGTGCCAGCAGTGAGACCCTAGCGTTGTCCTACAATGAGCAGTTCTTC	CASSETLALSYNEQFF
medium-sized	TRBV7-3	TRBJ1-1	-	TGTGCCAGCAGCTTAACAGGGGTTCGGAATACTGAAGCTTTCTTT	CASSLTGVRNTEAFF
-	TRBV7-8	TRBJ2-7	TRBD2	TGTGCCAGCAGCCGGAGAAGGGTAACGGGAGGGGCGGGCGAGCAGTACTTC	CASSRRRVTGGAGEQYF
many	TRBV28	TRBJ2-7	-	TGTGCCAGCAGATCTGGGACGGGGAAGAATACTTCACCCCTCCACTTC	CASRSGTGKNTSPLHF